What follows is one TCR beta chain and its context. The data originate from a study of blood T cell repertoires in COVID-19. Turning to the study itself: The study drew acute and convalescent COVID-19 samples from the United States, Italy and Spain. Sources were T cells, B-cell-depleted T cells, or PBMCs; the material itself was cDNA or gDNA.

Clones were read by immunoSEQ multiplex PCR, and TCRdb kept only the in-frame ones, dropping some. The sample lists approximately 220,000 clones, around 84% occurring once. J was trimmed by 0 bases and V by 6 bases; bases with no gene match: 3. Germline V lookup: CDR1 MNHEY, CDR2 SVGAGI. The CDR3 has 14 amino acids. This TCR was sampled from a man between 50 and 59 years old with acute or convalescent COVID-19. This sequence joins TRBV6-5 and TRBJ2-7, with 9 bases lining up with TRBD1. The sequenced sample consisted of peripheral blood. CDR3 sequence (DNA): TGTGCCAGCAGAAAACAGGGGGCCTCCTACGAGCAGTACTTC. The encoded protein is CASRKQGASYEQYF.